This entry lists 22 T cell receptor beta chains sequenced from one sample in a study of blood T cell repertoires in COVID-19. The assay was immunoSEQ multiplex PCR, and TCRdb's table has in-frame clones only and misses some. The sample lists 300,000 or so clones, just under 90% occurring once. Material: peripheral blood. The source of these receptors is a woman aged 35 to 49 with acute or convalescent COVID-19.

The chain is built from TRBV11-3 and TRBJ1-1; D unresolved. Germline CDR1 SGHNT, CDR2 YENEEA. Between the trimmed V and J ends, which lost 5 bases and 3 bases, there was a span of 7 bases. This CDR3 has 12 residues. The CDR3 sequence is CASSRGDTEAFF. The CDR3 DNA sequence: TGTGCCAGCAGCCGTGGAGACACTGAAGCTTTCTTT. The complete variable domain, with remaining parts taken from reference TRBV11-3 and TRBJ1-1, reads EAGVVQSPRYKIIEKKQPVAFWCNPISGHNTLYWYLQNLGQGPELLIRYENEEAVDDSQLPKDRFSAERLKGVDSTLKIQPAELGDSAVYLCASSRGDTEAFFGQGTRLTVV.

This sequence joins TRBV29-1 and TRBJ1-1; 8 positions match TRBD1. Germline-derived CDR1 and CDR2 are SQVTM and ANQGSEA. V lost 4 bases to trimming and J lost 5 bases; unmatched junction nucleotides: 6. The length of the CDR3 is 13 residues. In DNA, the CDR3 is TGCAGCGTTGGCTGGACAGGGACGACTGAAGCTTTCTTT. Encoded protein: CSVGWTGTTEAFF.

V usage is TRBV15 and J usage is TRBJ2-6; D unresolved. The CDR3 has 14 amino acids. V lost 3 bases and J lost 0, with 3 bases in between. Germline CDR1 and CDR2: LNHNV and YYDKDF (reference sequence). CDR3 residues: CATSSSSGANVLTF. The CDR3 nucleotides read TGTGCCACCAGCAGCAGCTCTGGGGCCAACGTCCTGACTTTC.

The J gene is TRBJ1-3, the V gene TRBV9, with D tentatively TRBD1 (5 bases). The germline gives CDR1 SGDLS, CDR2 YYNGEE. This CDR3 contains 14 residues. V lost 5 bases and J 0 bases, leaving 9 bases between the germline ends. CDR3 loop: CASSAGNSGNTIYF. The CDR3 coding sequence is TGTGCCAGCAGTGCAGGGAACTCTGGAAACACCATATATTTT.

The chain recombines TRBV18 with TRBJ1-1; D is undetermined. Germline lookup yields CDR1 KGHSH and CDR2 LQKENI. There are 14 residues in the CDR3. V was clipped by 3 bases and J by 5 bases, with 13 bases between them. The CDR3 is CASSPSGLGTEAFF. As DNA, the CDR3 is TGTGCCAGCTCACCGTCGGGATTGGGGACTGAAGCTTTCTTT.

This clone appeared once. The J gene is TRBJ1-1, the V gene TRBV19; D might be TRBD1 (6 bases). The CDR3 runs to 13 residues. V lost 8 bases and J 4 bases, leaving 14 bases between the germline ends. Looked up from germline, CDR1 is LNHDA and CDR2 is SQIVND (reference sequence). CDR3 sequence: CASGAGAATEAFF. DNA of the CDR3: TGTGCCAGTGGGGCAGGGGCGGCCACTGAAGCTTTCTTT.

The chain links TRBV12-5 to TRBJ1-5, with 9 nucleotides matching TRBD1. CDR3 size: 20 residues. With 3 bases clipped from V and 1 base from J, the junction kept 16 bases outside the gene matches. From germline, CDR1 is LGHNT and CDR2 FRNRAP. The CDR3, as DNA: TGTGCTAGTGGTTTTATTCCCGGGACAGGGTTGGGCCGGAGCAATCAGCCCCAGCATTTT. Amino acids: CASGFIPGTGLGRSNQPQHF. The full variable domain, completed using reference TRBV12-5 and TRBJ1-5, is DARVTQTPRHKVTEMGQEVTMRCQPILGHNTVFWYRQTMMQGLELLAYFRNRAPLDDSGMPKDRFSAEMPDATLATLKIQPSEPRDSAVYFCASGFIPGTGLGRSNQPQHFGDGTRLSIL.

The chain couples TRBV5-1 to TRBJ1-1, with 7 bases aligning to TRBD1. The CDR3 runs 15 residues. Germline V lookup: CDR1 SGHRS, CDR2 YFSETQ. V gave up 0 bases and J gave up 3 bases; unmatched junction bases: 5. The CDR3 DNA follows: TGCGCCAGCAGCTTGGCCGGCAGGGGGGACACTGAAGCTTTCTTT. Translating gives CASSLAGRGDTEAFF.

The CDR3 bases are TGCGCCAGCAGCTTGGAGGGGGCTTTAACCTCTGGAAACACCATATATTTT. Translating it yields CASSLEGALTSGNTIYF. The genes are TRBV5-1 and TRBJ1-3, with 7 bases aligning to TRBD1. Trimming took 0 bases from V and 0 from J; bases not matched to a gene: 6. The germline V gene encodes CDR1 SGHRS and CDR2 YFSETQ. CDR3 length: 17 residues.

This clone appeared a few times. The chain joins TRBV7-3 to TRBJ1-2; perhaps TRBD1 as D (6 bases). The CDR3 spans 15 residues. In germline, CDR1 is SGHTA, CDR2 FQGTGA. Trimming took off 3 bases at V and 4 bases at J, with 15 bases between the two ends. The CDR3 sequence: CASSFRPGDPYGYTF. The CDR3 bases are TGTGCCAGCAGCTTCCGGCCAGGGGACCCCTATGGCTACACCTTC. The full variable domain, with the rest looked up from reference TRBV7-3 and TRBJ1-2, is GAGVSQTPSNKVTEKGKYVELRCDPISGHTALYWYRQSLGQGPEFLIYFQGTGAADDSGLPNDRFFAVRPEGSVSTLKIQRTERGDSAVYLCASSFRPGDPYGYTFGSGTRLTVV.

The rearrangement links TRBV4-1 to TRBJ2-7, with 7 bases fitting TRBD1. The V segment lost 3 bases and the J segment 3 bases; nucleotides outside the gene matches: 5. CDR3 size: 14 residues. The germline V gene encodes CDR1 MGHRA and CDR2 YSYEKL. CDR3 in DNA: TGCGCCAGCAGCCACCCCGGGACAGTCTACGAGCAGTACGTC. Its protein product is CASSHPGTVYEQYV.

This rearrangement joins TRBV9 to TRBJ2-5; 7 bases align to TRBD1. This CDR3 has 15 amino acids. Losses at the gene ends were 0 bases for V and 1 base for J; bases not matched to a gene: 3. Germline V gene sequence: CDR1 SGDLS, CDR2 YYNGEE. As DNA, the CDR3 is TGTGCCAGCAGCGTAGGGGACAGCATCCAAGAGACCCAGTACTTC. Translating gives CASSVGDSIQETQYF.

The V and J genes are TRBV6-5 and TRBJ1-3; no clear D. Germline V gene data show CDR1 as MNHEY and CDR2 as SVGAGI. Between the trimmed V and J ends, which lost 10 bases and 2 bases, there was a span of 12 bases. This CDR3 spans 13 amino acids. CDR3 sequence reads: CAIERDTGNTIYF. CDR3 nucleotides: TGTGCCATCGAGAGGGATACTGGAAACACCATATATTTT.

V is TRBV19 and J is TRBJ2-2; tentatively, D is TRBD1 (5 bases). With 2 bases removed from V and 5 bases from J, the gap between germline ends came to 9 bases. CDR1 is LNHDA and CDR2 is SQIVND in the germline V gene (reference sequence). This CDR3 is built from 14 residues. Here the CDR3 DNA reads TGTGCCAGTAGTATATGGCAGGGAACCGGGGAGCTGTTTTTT. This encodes CASSIWQGTGELFF.

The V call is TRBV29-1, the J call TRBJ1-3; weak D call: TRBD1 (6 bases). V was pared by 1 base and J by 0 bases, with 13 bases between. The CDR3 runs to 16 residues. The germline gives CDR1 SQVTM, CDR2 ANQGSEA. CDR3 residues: CSVEVRRGFSGNTIYF. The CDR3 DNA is TGCAGCGTTGAAGTCCGCAGGGGTTTCTCTGGAAACACCATATATTTT.

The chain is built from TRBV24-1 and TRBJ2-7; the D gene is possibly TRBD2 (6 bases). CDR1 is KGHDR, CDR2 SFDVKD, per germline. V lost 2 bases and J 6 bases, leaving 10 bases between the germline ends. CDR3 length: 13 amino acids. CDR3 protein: CATSDSRGGEQYV. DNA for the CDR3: TGTGCCACCAGTGATTCGCGGGGTGGCGAGCAGTACGTC.

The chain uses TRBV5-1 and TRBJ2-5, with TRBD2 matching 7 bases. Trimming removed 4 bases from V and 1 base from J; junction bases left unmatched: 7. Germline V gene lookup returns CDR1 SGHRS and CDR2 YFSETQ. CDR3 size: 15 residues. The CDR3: CASSRAGDLQETQYF. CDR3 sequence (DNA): TGCGCCAGCAGCCGGGCGGGGGACCTCCAAGAGACCCAGTACTTC.

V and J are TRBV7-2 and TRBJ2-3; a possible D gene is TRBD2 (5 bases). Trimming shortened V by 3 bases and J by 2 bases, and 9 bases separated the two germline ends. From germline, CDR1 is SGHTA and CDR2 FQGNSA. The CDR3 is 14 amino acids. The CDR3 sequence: CASSFSSPTDTQYF. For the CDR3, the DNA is TGTGCCAGCAGCTTTTCTAGCCCCACAGATACGCAGTATTTT.

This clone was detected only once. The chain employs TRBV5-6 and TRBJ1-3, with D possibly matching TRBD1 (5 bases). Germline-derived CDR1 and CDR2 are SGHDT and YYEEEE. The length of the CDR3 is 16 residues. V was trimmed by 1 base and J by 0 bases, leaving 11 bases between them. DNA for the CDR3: TGTGCCAGCAGCTTGTATAGGGGATCCTCTGGAAACACCATATATTTT. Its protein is CASSLYRGSSGNTIYF.

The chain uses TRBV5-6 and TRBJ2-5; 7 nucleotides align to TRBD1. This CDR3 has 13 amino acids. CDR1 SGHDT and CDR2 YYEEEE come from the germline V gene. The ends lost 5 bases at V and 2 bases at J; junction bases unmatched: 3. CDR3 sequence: CASRGQPQETQYF. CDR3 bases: TGTGCCAGCAGGGGACAGCCTCAAGAGACCCAGTACTTC.

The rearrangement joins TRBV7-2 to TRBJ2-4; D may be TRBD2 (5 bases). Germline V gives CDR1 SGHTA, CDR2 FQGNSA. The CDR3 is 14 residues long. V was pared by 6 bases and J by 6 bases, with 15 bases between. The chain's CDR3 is CASSHADRGNIQYF. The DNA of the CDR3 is TGTGCCAGCAGTCATGCGGATCGGGGAAACATTCAGTACTTC.

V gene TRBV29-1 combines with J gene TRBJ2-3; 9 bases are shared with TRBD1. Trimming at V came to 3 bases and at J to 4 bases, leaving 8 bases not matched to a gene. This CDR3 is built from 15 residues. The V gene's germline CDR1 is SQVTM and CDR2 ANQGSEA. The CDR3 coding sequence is TGCAGCGTTGATGGGGACAGGGAATGGGCAGATACGCAGTATTTT. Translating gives CSVDGDREWADTQYF.